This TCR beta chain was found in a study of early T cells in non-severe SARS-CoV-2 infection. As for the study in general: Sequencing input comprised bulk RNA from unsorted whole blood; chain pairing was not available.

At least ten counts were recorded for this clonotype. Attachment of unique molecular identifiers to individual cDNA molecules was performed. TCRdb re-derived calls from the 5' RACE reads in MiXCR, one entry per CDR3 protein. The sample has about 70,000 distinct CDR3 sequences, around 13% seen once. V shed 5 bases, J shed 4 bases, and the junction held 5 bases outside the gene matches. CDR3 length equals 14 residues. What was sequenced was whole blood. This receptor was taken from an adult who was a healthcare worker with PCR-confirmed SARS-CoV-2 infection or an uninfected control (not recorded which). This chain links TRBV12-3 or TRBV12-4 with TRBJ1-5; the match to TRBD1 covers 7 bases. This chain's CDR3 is CASSPDRRNQPQHF. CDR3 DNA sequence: TGTGCCAGCAGTCCGGACAGGAGAAATCAGCCCCAGCATTTT.